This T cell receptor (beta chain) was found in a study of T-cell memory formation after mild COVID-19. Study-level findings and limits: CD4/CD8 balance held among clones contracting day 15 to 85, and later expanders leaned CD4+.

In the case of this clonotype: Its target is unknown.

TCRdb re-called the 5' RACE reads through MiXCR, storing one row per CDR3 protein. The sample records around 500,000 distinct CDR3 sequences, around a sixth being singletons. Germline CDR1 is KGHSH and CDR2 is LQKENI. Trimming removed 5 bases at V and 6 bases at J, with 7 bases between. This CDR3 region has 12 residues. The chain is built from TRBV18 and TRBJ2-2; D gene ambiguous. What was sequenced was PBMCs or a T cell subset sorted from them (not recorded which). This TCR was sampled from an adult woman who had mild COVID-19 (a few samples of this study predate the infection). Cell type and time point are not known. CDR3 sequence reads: CASSGPPGELFF. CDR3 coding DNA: TGTGCCAGCTCAGGACCCCCCGGGGAGCTGTTTTTT.